The clone carrying this T cell receptor (beta chain) has only one observation. Data came from immunoSEQ multiplex PCR; TCRdb stores just in-frame clones and leaves some out. The repertoire has around 320,000 clones, roughly 90% of them found once; the top ten carry 3% to 5%. The record originates from a study of blood T cell repertoires in COVID-19. J was trimmed by 0 bases and V by 3 bases; bases with no gene match: 10. The CDR3 spans 17 residues. CDR1 and CDR2 from the germline V gene are MNHEY and SVGEGT. This clonotype originated in a woman between 25 and 40 years old who had been exposed to COVID-19. The chain combines TRBV6-2 or TRBV6-3 with TRBJ1-1, with 7 positions matching TRBD1. Sequencing was done on a sample of PBMCs or T cells enriched from blood (not recorded which). This CDR3 is CASSYRQGGGVNTEAFF. CDR3 in DNA: TGTGCCAGCAGTTATCGACAGGGAGGTGGTGTGAACACTGAAGCTTTCTTT.